The clone carrying this T cell receptor beta chain was detected many times. Its antigen is undetermined. This sample stems from a study of Graves' ophthalmopathy and Graves' hyperthyroidism. Findings and limits, study-wide: Among expanded thyroid clonotypes above 0.001 frequency, most also occurred in blood.

V was pared by 3 bases and J by 2 bases, with 5 bases of the junction left unmatched. The CDR3 loop spans 15 amino acids. Germline V gene data show CDR1 as LGHNA and CDR2 as YNFKEQ. Donors with ophthalmopathy: moderate-to-severe activity, CAS ≥3, NOSPECS ≥4, duration under 3 months. Researchers took RNA transcripts and amplified TCR beta CDR3 regions from them. In the first round, RT-PCR was carried out with HTBI primers, and a multiplex PCR formed the second round. One entry per CDR3 protein, called by TCRdb with MiXCR from the multiplex PCR reads. In the table there are about 700,000 distinct CDR3 sequences, roughly 41% of which are singletons.

The TCR sequence derives from an adult man with Graves' ophthalmopathy. The V call is TRBV4-2, the J call TRBJ1-2; 8 bases align to TRBD1. Sequencing was performed on peripheral blood. Here the CDR3 reads CASSQTGVGNYGYTF. CDR3 sequence (DNA): TGTGCCAGCAGCCAGACAGGGGTCGGCAACTATGGCTACACCTTC.